One sample yielded the 20 T cell receptor beta chains listed below, sequenced in a study of blood T cell repertoires in COVID-19. Here immunoSEQ multiplex PCR was the method, and the copy in TCRdb shows in-frame clones only, minus some. The sample lists about 98,000 clones, approximately 81% seen once, with around 4% in the top ten. The sample was peripheral blood. Every receptor here comes from a man aged 55 to 70 with acute or convalescent COVID-19.

The V gene is TRBV7-6, the J gene TRBJ2-2, with 9 bases aligning to TRBD1. Germline assignment: CDR1 SGHVS and CDR2 FNYEAQ. J lost 7 bases, V lost 1 base, and 4 bases had no gene match. This CDR3 has 15 residues. CDR3 in amino acids: CASSLGTGDGGELFF. The DNA of the CDR3 is TGTGCCAGCAGCTTAGGGACAGGGGATGGCGGGGAGCTGTTTTTT.

V gene TRBV25-1 combines with J gene TRBJ1-2; the D gene is possibly TRBD1 (6 bases). This CDR3 contains 13 residues. Trimming removed 2 bases at V and 4 bases at J, with 8 bases between. From germline, CDR1 is MGHDK and CDR2 SYGVNS. CDR3 residues: CASSEGGLYGYTF. DNA of the CDR3: TGTGCCAGCAGTGAAGGGGGCCTCTATGGCTACACCTTC.

The chain combines TRBV3-1 (or the pseudogene TRBV3-2) with TRBJ1-1; the D is unclear. V was cut by 1 base and J by 0 bases, with 6 bases left in between. This CDR3 is 14 amino acids long. The germline gives CDR1 LGHDT, CDR2 YNNKEL (reference sequence). This CDR3 reads CASSQGSMNTEAFF. CDR3 nucleotide sequence: TGTGCCAGCAGCCAAGGGTCTATGAACACTGAAGCTTTCTTT.

This clone was counted a few times. This sequence joins TRBV9 and TRBJ1-2, with TRBD1 identical over 7 bases. Germline assignment: CDR1 SGDLS and CDR2 YYNGEE. V trimming: 4 bases; J trimming: 4 bases; junction bases outside the gene matches: 7. This CDR3 is 14 amino acids long. CDR3: CASSPPGQSYGYTF. In DNA form, the CDR3 reads TGTGCCAGCAGCCCCCCGGGACAGTCCTATGGCTACACCTTC.

V and J are TRBV3-1 (or the pseudogene TRBV3-2) and TRBJ2-5; no definite D call. V was cut by 0 bases and J by 5 bases, with 4 bases left in between. The CDR3 is 12 amino acids. The germline CDR1 and CDR2 sequences are LGHDT and YNNKEL (reference sequence). The DNA of the CDR3 is TGTGCCAGCAGCCAAGATTCGGAGACCCAGTACTTC. It encodes CASSQDSETQYF.

The chain combines TRBV11-3 with TRBJ1-3, with 8 bases that match TRBD1. The CDR3 totals 17 residues. V was pared by 5 bases and J by 1 base, with 10 bases of the junction left unmatched. Germline CDR1 reads SGHNT; CDR2 reads YENEEA. Here the CDR3 reads CASSTDGRGPSGNTIYF. CDR3 coding DNA: TGTGCCAGCAGCACAGACGGCAGGGGGCCGTCTGGAAACACCATATATTTT.

The chain combines TRBV4-3 with TRBJ1-5; D is unclear. V was shortened by 0 bases and J by 3 bases, with 12 bases between the two germline ends. CDR1 and CDR2 from the germline V gene are LGHNA and YSLEER. The CDR3 totals 16 residues. CDR3 loop: CASSQDLASYNQPQHF. The CDR3 nucleotides are TGCGCCAGCAGCCAAGATCTGGCTTCTTACAATCAGCCCCAGCATTTT.

The V call is TRBV4-1, the J call TRBJ2-5; D remains ambiguous. Looked up from germline, CDR1 is MGHRA and CDR2 is YSYEKL. Trimming left V 4 bases short and J 2 bases short, with 14 bases between. There are 15 residues in the CDR3. This chain's CDR3 is CASSPHPARQETQYF. The CDR3 nucleotides read TGCGCCAGCAGCCCCCACCCGGCCAGGCAAGAGACCCAGTACTTC.

This clone was found a few times. V gene TRBV18 combines with J gene TRBJ1-3; D gene ambiguous. The V gene lost 0 bases and the J gene lost 2 bases, with 14 bases spanning the gap. The CDR3 has 17 residues. Per germline, CDR1 KGHSH and CDR2 LQKENI. The CDR3 nucleotides are TGTGCCAGCTCACCACCTTCTTTGGCGCTAGCTGGAAACACCATATATTTT. It codes for CASSPPSLALAGNTIYF.

The chain recombines TRBV3-1 (or the pseudogene TRBV3-2) with TRBJ1-2, with 8 bases lining up with TRBD1. The CDR3 covers 14 residues. V shed 3 bases and J 8 bases; nucleotides not matched to a gene: 8. Germline V gene sequence: CDR1 LGHDT, CDR2 YNNKEL (reference sequence). CDR3 in DNA: TGTGCCAGCAGCCACGGACAGGGAATAGGAGGCTACACCTTC. As protein: CASSHGQGIGGYTF.

The CDR3 loop reads CASSLLAGGYTDTQYF. CDR3 DNA: TGTGCCAGCAGCCTCCTGGCGGGGGGATACACAGATACGCAGTATTTT. The chain employs TRBV11-3 and TRBJ2-3; TRBD2 aligns across 8 bases. This CDR3 spans 16 amino acids. J gave up 2 bases and V 5 bases, and 9 bases lay outside the gene matches. CDR1 is SGHNT, CDR2 YENEEA, per germline.

The chain couples TRBV18 to TRBJ2-7, with 7 bases lining up with TRBD2. Germline lookup yields CDR1 KGHSH and CDR2 LQKENI. The CDR3 loop spans 14 amino acids. V shed 6 bases and J 0 bases; nucleotides not matched to a gene: 5. The CDR3 loop is CASSVGGDSYEQYF. CDR3 sequence (DNA): TGTGCCAGCTCGGTGGGAGGGGACTCCTACGAGCAGTACTTC.

This clone appeared once. The rearrangement uses TRBV7-9 and TRBJ2-3, with 11 nucleotides matching TRBD2. Germline V lookup: CDR1 SEHNR, CDR2 FQNEAQ (reference sequence). V lost 5 bases and J lost 4; bases outside the gene matches: 8. The CDR3 is 16 amino acids. CDR3: CASSPTSGVKADTQYF. Here the CDR3 DNA reads TGTGCCAGCAGCCCGACTAGCGGGGTAAAGGCAGATACGCAGTATTTT.

This rearrangement joins TRBV9 to TRBJ2-5; TRBD1 is a possible D gene (5 bases). Trimming pared 4 bases from V and 5 bases from J, leaving 15 bases between. CDR1 and CDR2 from the germline V gene are SGDLS and YYNGEE. The CDR3 is 14 amino acids. This chain's CDR3 is CASSTSDREETQYF. In DNA, the CDR3 is TGTGCCAGCAGCACCTCTGACAGAGAGGAGACCCAGTACTTC. The full variable domain, in which reference TRBV9 and TRBJ2-5 provide the parts outside the CDR3, is DSGVTQTPKHLITATGQRVTLRCSPRSGDLSVYWYQQSLDQGLQFLIQYYNGEERAKGNILERFSAQQFPDLHSELNLSSLELGDSALYFCASSTSDREETQYFGPGTRLLVL.

This sequence joins TRBV5-6 and TRBJ2-1, with 9 positions matching TRBD2. CDR3 size: 15 residues. With 4 bases clipped from V and 8 bases from J, the junction kept 10 bases outside the gene matches. From germline, CDR1 is SGHDT and CDR2 YYEEEE. The CDR3, as DNA: TGTGCCAGCAGCCCCACTAGCGGGTCCCGGTATGAGCAGTTCTTC. This gives the protein CASSPTSGSRYEQFF. The entire variable domain, with the rest obtained from reference TRBV5-6 and TRBJ2-1, is as follows: DAGVTQSPTHLIKTRGQQVTLRCSPKSGHDTVSWYQQALGQGPQFIFQYYEEEERQRGNFPDRFSGHQFPNYSSELNVNALLLGDSALYLCASSPTSGSRYEQFFGPGTRLTVL.

The chain joins TRBV7-2 to TRBJ2-1; 8 nucleotides align to TRBD1. The J segment lost 9 bases and the V segment lost 1 base, leaving 5 bases of the junction unmatched. The CDR3 consists of 14 residues. Germline V CDR1 and CDR2: SGHTA, FQGNSA. The CDR3 here is CASSLGQGAGEQFF. As DNA, the CDR3 is TGTGCCAGCAGCTTAGGCCAGGGGGCCGGTGAGCAGTTCTTC.

The gene calls are TRBV9 and TRBJ1-2, with D unresolved. Trimming left V 4 bases short and J 3 bases short, with 19 bases between. This CDR3 comprises 16 residues. Per germline, CDR1 SGDLS and CDR2 YYNGEE. CDR3: CASSLGEGYGDYGYTF. The CDR3 DNA sequence: TGTGCCAGCAGCTTAGGAGAGGGCTACGGGGACTATGGCTACACCTTC.

The genes are TRBV5-1 and TRBJ2-5; 15 bases are a match to TRBD2. CDR3 length: 16 amino acids. CDR1 is SGHRS and CDR2 is YFSETQ in the germline V gene. V gave up 4 bases and J gave up 9 bases; unmatched junction bases: 10. CDR3 amino acids: CASSEGGTSGGSSQYF. Here the CDR3 DNA reads TGCGCCAGCAGCGAAGGAGGGACTAGCGGGGGGTCGTCCCAGTACTTC.

The chain links TRBV7-6 to TRBJ2-3; 12 positions match TRBD2. The germline CDR1 and CDR2 sequences are SGHVS and FNYEAQ. CDR3 length equals 17 residues. Trimming cost V 5 bases and J 5 bases; bases outside gene matches: 11. The CDR3 nucleotides read TGTGCCAGCAGCCTAAGGACTAGCGGGATTATTGGAGATACGCAGTATTTT. Translated: CASSLRTSGIIGDTQYF.

The V and J genes are TRBV5-6 and TRBJ1-1; a weak D match, TRBD1 (6 bases). CDR1 and CDR2 from the germline V gene are SGHDT and YYEEEE. Trimming took off 4 bases at V and 7 bases at J, with 8 bases between the two ends. The length of the CDR3 is 11 residues. The CDR3 protein is CASSRTVEAFF. CDR3 sequence (DNA): TGTGCCAGCAGCCGGACAGTTGAAGCTTTCTTT.